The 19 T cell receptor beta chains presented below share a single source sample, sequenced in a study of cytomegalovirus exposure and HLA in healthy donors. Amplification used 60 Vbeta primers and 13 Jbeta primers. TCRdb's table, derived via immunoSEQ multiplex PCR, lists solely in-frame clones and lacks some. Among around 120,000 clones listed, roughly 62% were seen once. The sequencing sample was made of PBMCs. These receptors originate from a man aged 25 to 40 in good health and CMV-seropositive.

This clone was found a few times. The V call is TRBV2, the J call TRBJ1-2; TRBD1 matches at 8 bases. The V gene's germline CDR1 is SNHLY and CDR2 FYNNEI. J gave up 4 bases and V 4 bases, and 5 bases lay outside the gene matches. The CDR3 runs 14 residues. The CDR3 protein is CASSGTGGSYGYTF. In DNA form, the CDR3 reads TGTGCCAGCAGTGGAACAGGGGGTAGCTATGGCTACACCTTC.

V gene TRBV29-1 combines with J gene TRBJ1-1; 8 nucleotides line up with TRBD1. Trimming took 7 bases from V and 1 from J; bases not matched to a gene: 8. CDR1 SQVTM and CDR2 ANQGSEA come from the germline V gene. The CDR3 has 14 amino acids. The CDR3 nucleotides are TGCAGCGCCCTTCGACAGGGGTGGAACACTGAAGCTTTCTTT. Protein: CSALRQGWNTEAFF.

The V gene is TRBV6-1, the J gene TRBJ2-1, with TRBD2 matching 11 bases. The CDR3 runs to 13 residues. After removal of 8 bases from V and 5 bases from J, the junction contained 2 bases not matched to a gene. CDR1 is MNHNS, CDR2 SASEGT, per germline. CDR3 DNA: TGTGCCAGCCGACTAGCGGGAAACAATGAGCAGTTCTTC. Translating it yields CASRLAGNNEQFF.

CDR3 amino acids: CASSQDRMGQGSYEQYF. The CDR3 region has the DNA TGTGCCAGCAGCCAAGATCGCATGGGACAGGGGTCCTACGAGCAGTACTTC. The V gene is TRBV4-2, the J gene TRBJ2-7, with TRBD1 matching 10 bases. The length of the CDR3 is 17 residues. Germline V CDR1 and CDR2: LGHNA, YNFKEQ. Trimming took 0 bases from V and 1 from J; bases not matched to a gene: 6.

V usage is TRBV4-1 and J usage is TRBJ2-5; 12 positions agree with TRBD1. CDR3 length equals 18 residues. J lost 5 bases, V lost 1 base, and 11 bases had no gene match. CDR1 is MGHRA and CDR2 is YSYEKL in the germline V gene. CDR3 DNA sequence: TGCGCCAGCAGCCAAGTCAAGGGGACAGGGGGCGTTGGGGAGACCCAGTACTTC. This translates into CASSQVKGTGGVGETQYF.

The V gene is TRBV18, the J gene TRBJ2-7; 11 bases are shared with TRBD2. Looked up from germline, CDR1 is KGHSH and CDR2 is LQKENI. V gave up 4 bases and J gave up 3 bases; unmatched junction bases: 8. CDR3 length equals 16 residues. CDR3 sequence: CASSLRLAGRLYEQYF. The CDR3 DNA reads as TGTGCCAGCTCACTCAGACTAGCGGGGAGACTCTACGAGCAGTACTTC.

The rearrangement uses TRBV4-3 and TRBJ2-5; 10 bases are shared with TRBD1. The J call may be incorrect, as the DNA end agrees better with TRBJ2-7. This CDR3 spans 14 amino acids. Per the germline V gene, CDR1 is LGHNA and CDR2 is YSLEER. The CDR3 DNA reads TGCGCCAGCAGCCCATGGACAGGGGGCTACGAGCAGTACTTC. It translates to CASSPWTGGYEQYF.

CDR3 sequence (DNA): TGCGCCAGCAGCTTTGAAGGGGGGGTCAATGAGCAGTTCTTC. This codes for CASSFEGGVNEQFF. V and J are TRBV5-1 and TRBJ2-1, with D possibly matching TRBD2 (7 bases). This CDR3 is built from 14 residues. CDR1 is SGHRS, CDR2 YFSETQ, per germline. V gave up 2 bases and J gave up 6 bases, with 12 bases separating them.

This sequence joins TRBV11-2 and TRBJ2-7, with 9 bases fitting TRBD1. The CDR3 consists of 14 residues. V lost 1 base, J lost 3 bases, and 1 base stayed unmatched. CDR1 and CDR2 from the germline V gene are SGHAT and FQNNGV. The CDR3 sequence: CASSLVDRGYEQYF. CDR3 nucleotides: TGTGCCAGCAGCTTAGTGGACAGGGGCTACGAGCAGTACTTC.

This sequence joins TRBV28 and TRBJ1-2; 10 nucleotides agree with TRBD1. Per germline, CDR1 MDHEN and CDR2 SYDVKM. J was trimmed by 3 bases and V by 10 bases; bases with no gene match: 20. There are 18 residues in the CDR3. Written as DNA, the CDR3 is TGTGCCACCTCCTCTAGTTTAGAGGACAGGGGGTTCGACTATGGCTACACCTTC. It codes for CATSSSLEDRGFDYGYTF.

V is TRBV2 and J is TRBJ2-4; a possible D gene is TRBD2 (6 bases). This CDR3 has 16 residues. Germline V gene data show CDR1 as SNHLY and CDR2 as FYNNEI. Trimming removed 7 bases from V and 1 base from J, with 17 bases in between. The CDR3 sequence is CASKLGGLAAKNIQYF. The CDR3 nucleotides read TGTGCCAGCAAGCTCGGAGGGCTCGCGGCCAAAAACATTCAGTACTTC.

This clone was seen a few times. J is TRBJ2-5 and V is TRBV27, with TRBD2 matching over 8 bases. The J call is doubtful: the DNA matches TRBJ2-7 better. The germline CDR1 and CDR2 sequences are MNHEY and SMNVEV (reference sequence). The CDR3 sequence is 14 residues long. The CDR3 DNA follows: TGTGCCAGCAGTTTCCAGAGCGGGAGATCCGAGCAGTACTTC. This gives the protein CASSFQSGRSEQYF.

The CDR3 protein is CASSLTSGTSTDTQYF. CDR3 bases: TGTGCCAGCAGTTTGACTAGCGGGACTAGCACAGATACGCAGTATTTT. The V gene is TRBV27, the J gene TRBJ2-3, with 11 nucleotides matching TRBD2. There are 16 residues in the CDR3. V lost 3 bases to trimming and J lost 0 bases; unmatched junction nucleotides: 2. In germline, CDR1 is MNHEY, CDR2 SMNVEV (reference sequence).

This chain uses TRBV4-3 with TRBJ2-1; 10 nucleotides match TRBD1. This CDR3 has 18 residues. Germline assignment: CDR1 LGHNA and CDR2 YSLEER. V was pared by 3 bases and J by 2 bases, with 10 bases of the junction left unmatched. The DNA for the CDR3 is TGCGCCAGCAGCCACCTTGGTCCGGGACAGGGGCCCTACAATGAGCAGTTCTTC. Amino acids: CASSHLGPGQGPYNEQFF.

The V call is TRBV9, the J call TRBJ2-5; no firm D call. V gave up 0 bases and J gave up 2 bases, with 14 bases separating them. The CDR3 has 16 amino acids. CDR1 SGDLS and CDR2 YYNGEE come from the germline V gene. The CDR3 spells CASSVASGSLQETQYF. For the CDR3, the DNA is TGTGCCAGCAGCGTAGCTAGTGGCAGCTTACAAGAGACCCAGTACTTC. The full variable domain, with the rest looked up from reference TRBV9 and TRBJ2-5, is DSGVTQTPKHLITATGQRVTLRCSPRSGDLSVYWYQQSLDQGLQFLIQYYNGEERAKGNILERFSAQQFPDLHSELNLSSLELGDSALYFCASSVASGSLQETQYFGPGTRLLVL.

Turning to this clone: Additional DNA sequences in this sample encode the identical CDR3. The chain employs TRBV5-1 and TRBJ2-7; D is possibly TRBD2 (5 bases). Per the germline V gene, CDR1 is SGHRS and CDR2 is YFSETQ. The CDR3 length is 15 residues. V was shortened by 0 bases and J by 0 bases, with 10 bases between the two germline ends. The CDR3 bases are TGCGCCAGCAGCTTGGCCCTAGCTTCCTCCTACGAGCAGTACTTC. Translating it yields CASSLALASSYEQYF.

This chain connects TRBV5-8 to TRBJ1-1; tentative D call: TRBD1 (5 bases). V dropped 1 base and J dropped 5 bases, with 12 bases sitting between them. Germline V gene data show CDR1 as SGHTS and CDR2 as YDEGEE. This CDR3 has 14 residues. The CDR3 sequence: CASSLYRILTEAFF. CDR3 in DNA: TGTGCCAGCAGCTTGTACAGGATACTGACTGAAGCTTTCTTT. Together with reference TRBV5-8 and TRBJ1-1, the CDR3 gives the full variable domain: EAGVTQSPTHLIKTRGQQATLRCSPISGHTSVYWYQQALGLGLQFLLWYDEGEERNRGNFPPRFSGRQFPNYSSELNVNALELEDSALYLCASSLYRILTEAFFGQGTRLTVV.

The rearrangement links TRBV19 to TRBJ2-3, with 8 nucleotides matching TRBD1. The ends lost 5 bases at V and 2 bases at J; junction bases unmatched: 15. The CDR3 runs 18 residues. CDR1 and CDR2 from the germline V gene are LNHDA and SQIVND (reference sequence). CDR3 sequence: CASSVAAFGQGFTDTQYF. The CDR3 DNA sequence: TGTGCCAGTAGTGTCGCGGCCTTCGGACAGGGATTCACAGATACGCAGTATTTT.

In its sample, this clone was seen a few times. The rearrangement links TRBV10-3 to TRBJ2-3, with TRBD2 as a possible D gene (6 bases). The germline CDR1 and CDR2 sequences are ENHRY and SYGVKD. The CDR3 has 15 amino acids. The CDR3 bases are TGTTCCACATCTACTAACGGGAGAGGGACAGATACGCAGTATTTT. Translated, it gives CSTSTNGRGTDTQYF.